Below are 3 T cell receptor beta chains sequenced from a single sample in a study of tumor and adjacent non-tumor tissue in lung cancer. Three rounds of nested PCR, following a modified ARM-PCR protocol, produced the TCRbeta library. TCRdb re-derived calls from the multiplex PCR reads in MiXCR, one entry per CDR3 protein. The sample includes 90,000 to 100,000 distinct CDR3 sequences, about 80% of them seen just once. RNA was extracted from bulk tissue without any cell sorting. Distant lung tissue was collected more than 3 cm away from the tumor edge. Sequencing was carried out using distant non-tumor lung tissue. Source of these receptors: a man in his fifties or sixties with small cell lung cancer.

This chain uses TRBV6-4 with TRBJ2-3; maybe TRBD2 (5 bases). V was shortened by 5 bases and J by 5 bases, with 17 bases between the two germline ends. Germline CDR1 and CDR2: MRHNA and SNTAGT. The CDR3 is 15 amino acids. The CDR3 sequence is CASSPTSGKGDTQYF. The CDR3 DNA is TGTGCCAGCAGTCCTACTTCGGGGAAGGGAGATACGCAGTATTTT.

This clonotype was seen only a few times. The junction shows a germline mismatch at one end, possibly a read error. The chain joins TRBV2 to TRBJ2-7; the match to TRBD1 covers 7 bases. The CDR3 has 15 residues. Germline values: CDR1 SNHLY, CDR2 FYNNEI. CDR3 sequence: CASGETGNISYEQYF. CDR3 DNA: TGTGCCAGCGGTGAGACAGGGAACATCTCCTACGAGCAGTACTTC.

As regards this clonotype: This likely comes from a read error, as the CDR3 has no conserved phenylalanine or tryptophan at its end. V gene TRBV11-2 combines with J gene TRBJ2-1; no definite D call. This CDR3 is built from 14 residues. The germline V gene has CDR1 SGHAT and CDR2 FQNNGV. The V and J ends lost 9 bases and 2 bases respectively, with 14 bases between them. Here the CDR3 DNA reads TGTGCCAGTAGCAGAGGCGATCCCTACAATGAGCAGTTCCTC. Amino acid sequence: CASSRGDPYNEQFL.